The clone carrying this T cell receptor (beta chain) was seen only a few times. Its matching antigen is unknown. The sample belongs to a study of T-cell memory formation after mild COVID-19. In TCRdb, the 5' RACE reads were re-called with MiXCR into one record per CDR3 protein. The sample includes about 340,000 distinct CDR3 sequences, roughly 21% of them seen just once. The CDR3 runs 18 residues. V dropped 2 bases and J dropped 2; count of bases not matched to a gene: 6. The germline gives CDR1 SGHTA, CDR2 FQGNSA. Study outcomes and limitations: In second-wave clones peaking day 37, SARS-CoV-2 specificity remained unconfirmed.

The chain uses TRBV7-2 and TRBJ2-6, with 10 bases lining up with TRBD1. Sequences were obtained from PBMCs or a T cell subset sorted from them (not recorded which). This TCR was recovered from an adult woman who had mild COVID-19 (a few samples of this study predate the infection). Cell type and time point are not known. CDR3 loop: CASSLLPGQGTGANVLTF. For the CDR3, the DNA is TGTGCCAGCAGCTTATTACCGGGACAGGGGACTGGGGCCAACGTCCTGACTTTC.